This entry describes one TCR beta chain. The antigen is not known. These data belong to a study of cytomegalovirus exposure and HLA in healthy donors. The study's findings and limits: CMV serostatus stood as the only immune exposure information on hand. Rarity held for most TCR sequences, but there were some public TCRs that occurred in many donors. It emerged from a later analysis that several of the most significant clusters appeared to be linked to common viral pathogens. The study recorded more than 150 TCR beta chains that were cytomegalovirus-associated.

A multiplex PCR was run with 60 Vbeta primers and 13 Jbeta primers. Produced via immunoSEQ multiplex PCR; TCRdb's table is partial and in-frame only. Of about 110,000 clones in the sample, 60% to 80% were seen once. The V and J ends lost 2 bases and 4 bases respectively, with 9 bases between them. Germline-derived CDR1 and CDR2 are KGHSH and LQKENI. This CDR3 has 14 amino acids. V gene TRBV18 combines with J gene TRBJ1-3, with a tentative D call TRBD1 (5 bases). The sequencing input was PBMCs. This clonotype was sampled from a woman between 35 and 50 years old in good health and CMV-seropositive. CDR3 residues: CASSPSGSGNTIYF. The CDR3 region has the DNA TGTGCCAGCTCACCATCAGGGTCGGGAAACACCATATATTTT. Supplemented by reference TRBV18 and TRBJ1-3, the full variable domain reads NAGVMQNPRHLVRRRGQEARLRCSPMKGHSHVYWYRQLPEEGLKFMVYLQKENIIDESGMPKERFSAEFPKEGPSILRIQQVVRGDSAAYFCASSPSGSGNTIYFGEGSWLTVV.